The T cell receptor (beta chain) described here comes from a study of cytomegalovirus exposure and HLA in healthy donors. Overall study results and limits: Researchers reported in a later analysis that a missense DCLRE1C variant was tied to TCR beta V- and J-gene trimming. The sole available immune exposure information was CMV serostatus. Usually a TCR sequence was rare, but some public TCRs were found in many donors.

A remark on this clone: No antigen is known for it.

Among the donors, all were healthy bone marrow donors. Germline loops: CDR1 MNHEY, CDR2 SMNVEV (reference sequence). The CDR3 sequence is 15 residues long. V was pared by 2 bases and J by 6 bases, with 16 bases between. Primers for the PCR totalled 60 Vbeta and 13 Jbeta. The assay was immunoSEQ multiplex PCR, and TCRdb's table has in-frame clones only and misses some. The sample includes approximately 200,000 clones, around 80% of them seen just once. The receptor was derived from a woman aged 18-29 years in good health and CMV-seropositive. Sequenced input: PBMCs. The rearrangement uses TRBV27 and TRBJ1-2, with a tentative D call TRBD1 (6 bases). The CDR3 DNA sequence: TGTGCCAGCAGTTTAAGGGTTGGGGGGGCGGATGGCTACACCTTC. As protein: CASSLRVGGADGYTF.